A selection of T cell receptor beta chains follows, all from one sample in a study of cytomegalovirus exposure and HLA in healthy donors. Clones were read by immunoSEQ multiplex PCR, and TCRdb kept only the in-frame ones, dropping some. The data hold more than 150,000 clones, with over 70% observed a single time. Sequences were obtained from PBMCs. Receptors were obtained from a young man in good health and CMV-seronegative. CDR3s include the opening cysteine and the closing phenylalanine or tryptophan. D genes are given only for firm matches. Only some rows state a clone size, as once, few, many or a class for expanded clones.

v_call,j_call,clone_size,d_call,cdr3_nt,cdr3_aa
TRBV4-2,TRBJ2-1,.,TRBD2,TGTGCCAGCAGCCAAGATACGGCGGGGGGGTACAATGAGCAGTTCTTC,CASSQDTAGGYNEQFF
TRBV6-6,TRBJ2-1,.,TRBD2,TGTGCCAGCAGTTCGCTAGCGGGAGCTTACAATGAGCAGTTCTTC,CASSSLAGAYNEQFF
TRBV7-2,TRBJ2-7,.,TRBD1,TGTGCCAGCAGCCCAGTAACCAGGACAGGGTCCGAGCAGTACTTC,CASSPVTRTGSEQYF
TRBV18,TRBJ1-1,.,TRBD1,TGTGCCAGCTCACCCGCTGTAGGGACAGCCTACCCTTACACTGAAGCTTTCTTT,CASSPAVGTAYPYTEAFF
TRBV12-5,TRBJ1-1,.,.,TGTGCTAGTGGTTTGGTACCCCTCGGGTGGAACACTGAAGCTTTCTTT,CASGLVPLGWNTEAFF
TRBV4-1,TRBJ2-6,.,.,TGCGCCAGCAGCCAAGAGGGTAGCAGCAGCTCTGGGGCCAACGTCCTGACTTTC,CASSQEGSSSSGANVLTF
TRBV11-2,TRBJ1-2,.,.,TGTGCCAGCAGCGGTCTTCGTCGGGACTCAAAGGGGCCAAACTATGGCTACACCTTC,CASSGLRRDSKGPNYGYTF
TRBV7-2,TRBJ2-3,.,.,TGTGCCAGCAGCTTAGCGCCGTTCCGGGGGCAGTATTTT,CASSLAPFRGQYF
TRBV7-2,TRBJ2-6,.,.,TGTGCCAGCAGCCTGCACTTACAGGGATCTGGGGCCAACGTCCTGACTTTC,CASSLHLQGSGANVLTF
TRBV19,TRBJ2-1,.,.,TGTGCCAGTACTTTAGGGGTCCACTCCTACAATGAGCAGTTCTTC,CASTLGVHSYNEQFF
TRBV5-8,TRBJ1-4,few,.,TGTGCCAGCTGGTCGGACAACTACGAAAAACTGTTTTTT,CASWSDNYEKLFF
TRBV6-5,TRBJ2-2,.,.,TGTGCCAGCAGTTACTCGTCAGTCAGCACCGGGGAGCTGTTTTTT,CASSYSSVSTGELFF
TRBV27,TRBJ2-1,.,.,TGTGCCAGCAGCCCGCGGAGCTCCTCCTACAATGAGCAGTTCTTC,CASSPRSSSYNEQFF
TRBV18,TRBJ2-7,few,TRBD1,TGTGCCAGCTCACCACCGACAGGGTCCTACGAGCAGTACTTC,CASSPPTGSYEQYF
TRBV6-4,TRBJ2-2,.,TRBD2,TGTGCCAGCAGTGACTCGGACGGGGGGGCCGGGGAGCTGTTTTTT,CASSDSDGGAGELFF
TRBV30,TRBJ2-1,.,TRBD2,TGTGCGGGGGGGAGGATCTTCGATGAGCAGTTCTTC,CAGGRIFDEQFF
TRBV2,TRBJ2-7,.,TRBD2,TGTGCCAGGGGGAGGACTAGCGGGAGAGTTTACGAGCAGTACTTC,CARGRTSGRVYEQYF
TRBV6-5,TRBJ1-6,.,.,TGTGCCAGCAGTCGGCAGACTAATAATTCACCCCTCCACTTT,CASSRQTNNSPLHF
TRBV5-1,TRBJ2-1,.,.,TGCGCCAGCGCCGCGGGGGCTGCCTACAATGAGCAGTTCTTC,CASAAGAAYNEQFF
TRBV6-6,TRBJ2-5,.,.,TGTGCCAGCAGTTACGTAGCCAGGGTGGGAGAGACCCAGTACTTC,CASSYVARVGETQYF
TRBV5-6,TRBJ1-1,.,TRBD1,TGTGCCAGCAGCTGGGACAGGGGGAACACTGAAGCTTTCTTT,CASSWDRGNTEAFF
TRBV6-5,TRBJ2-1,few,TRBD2,TGTGCCAGCAGTTACGCGGGGGGGGATTTACAGCAGTTCTTC,CASSYAGGDLQQFF
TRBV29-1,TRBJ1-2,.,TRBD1,TGCAGCGCAGGGGGGAGACAGGGCTATGGCTACACCTTC,CSAGGRQGYGYTF
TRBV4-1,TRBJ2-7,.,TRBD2,TGCGCCAGCAGCCGATCCCCTGGCGGGGGGGCGTACGAGCAGTACTTC,CASSRSPGGGAYEQYF
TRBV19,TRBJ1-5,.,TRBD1,TGTGCCAGTAGTATTAGGGACAGGCTCAATCAGCCCCAGCATTTT,CASSIRDRLNQPQHF
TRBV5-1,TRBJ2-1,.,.,TGCGCCAGCAGCTTGGCCCCGGACAGAGTATTAAACAATGAGCAGTTCTTC,CASSLAPDRVLNNEQFF
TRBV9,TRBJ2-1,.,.,TGTGCCAGCAGCGTAAATCCATCCCCTGGCTATGAGCAGTTCTTC,CASSVNPSPGYEQFF
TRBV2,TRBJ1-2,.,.,TGTGCCAGCAGTGATGAGGGTTGCGGCTACACCTTC,CASSDEGCGYTF
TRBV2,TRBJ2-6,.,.,TGTGCCAGCGGCCCCGGTACGGGGTCTGGGGCCAACGTCCTGACTTTC,CASGPGTGSGANVLTF
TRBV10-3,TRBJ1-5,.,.,TGTGCCATCAGTGACAGGGGATTTCAGCCCCAGCATTTT,CAISDRGFQPQHF
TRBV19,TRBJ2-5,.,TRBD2,TGTGCCAGTAGTATGGGACTAGCGGGAGTTTTGGGCGGTAGGGAGACCCAGTACTTC,CASSMGLAGVLGGRETQYF
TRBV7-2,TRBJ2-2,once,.,TGTGCCAGCAGCCCACGACTAGCCGGGGAGCTGTTTTTT,CASSPRLAGELFF
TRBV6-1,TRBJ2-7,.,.,TGTGCCAGCAGGGAGGGTCTATACTACGAGCAGTACTTC,CASREGLYYEQYF
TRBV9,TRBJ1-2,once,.,TGTGCCAGCACCACACCGGGCTATGGCTACACCTTC,CASTTPGYGYTF
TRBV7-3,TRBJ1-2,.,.,TGTGCCAGCAGCTTAAGAAGACAGGACAGCCGGAGGGGCTACACCTTC,CASSLRRQDSRRGYTF
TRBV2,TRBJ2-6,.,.,TGTGCCAGCAGTAAATCCACAGGGCACGGGGCCAACGTCCTGACTTTC,CASSKSTGHGANVLTF
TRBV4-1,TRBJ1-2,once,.,TGCGCCAGCAGCCCCTTGACAGACTCCATTTATGGCTACACCTTC,CASSPLTDSIYGYTF
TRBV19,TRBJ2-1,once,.,TGTGCCAGTAGCCCCCGCGGGGGCCTCTACAATGAGCAGTTCTTC,CASSPRGGLYNEQFF
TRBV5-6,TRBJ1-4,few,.,TGTGCCAGCAGCGCAGTAGGACAGTCTAATGAAAAACTGTTTTTT,CASSAVGQSNEKLFF
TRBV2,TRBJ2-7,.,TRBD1,TGTGCCAGCAGCGGGGACAGGGGATACGAGCAGTACTTC,CASSGDRGYEQYF
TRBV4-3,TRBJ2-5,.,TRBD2,TGCGCCAGCAGCCCCGGACTAGCGGGGGTAGAGACCCAGTACTTC,CASSPGLAGVETQYF
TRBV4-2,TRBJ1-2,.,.,TGTGCCAGCAGCAAGGCCGCAGGGGAATGGGCTGGCTACACCTTC,CASSKAAGEWAGYTF
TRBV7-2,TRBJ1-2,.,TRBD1,TGTGCCAGCAGCTTGTCGGGACAGGGCTATGGCTACACCTTC,CASSLSGQGYGYTF
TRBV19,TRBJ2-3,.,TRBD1,TGTGCCAGTAGAATGCGACAGGGGGCCTCAGATACGCAGTATTTT,CASRMRQGASDTQYF
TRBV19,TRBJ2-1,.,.,TGTGCCAGTAGTGGGAGCGGAACACGTGGGGAGCAGTTCTTC,CASSGSGTRGEQFF
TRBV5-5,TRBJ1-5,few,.,TGTGCCAGCAGCTTGTATTTTCCACAGGGAAATCAGCCCCAGCATTTT,CASSLYFPQGNQPQHF
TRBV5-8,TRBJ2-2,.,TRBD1,TGTGCCAGCAGCTTCAGGACAGGGGGGTCCGGGGAGCTGTTTTTT,CASSFRTGGSGELFF
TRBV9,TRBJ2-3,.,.,TGTGCCAGCAGCGTAGGGGGAGCAGATACGCAGTATTTT,CASSVGGADTQYF
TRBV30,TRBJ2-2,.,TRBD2,TGTGCCTGGAGTGTAGCGGGAGTGGCCGGGGAGCTGTTTTTT,CAWSVAGVAGELFF
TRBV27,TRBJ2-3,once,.,TGTGCCAGCAGTTTTGTTATTTCGGCTAGCAGGGATACGCAGTATTTT,CASSFVISASRDTQYF
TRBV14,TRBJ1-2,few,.,TGTGCCAGCAGCCAAGATCCCGCGTGCGGCTACACCTTC,CASSQDPACGYTF
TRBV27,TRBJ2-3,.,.,TGTGCCAGCAGTTCAGTTTCCGATACGCAGTATTTT,CASSSVSDTQYF